The present T cell receptor beta chain was sequenced within a study of CD8 T cells in ankylosing spondylitis. General study points: The study identified a TCR beta motif of under ten highly homologous variants that appeared characteristic of ankylosing spondylitis blood. Disease-linked clones reportedly concentrated significantly in matched ankylosing spondylitis synovial fluid.

TCRdb passed the 5' RACE reads through MiXCR, listing each CDR3 protein once. This sample has roughly 200,000 distinct CDR3 sequences; roughly 25% occur once, and the top ten carry around 6.3%. V lost 5 bases to trimming and J lost 3 bases, with 13 bases between them. Germline-derived CDR1 and CDR2 are SQVTM and ANQGSEA. The CDR3 runs 13 residues. Comments on this clonotype: What it binds is not known.

The rearrangement links TRBV29-1 to TRBJ1-1, with a possible D match to TRBD1 (6 bases). The receptor was isolated from a male donor with ankylosing spondylitis or in good health (not recorded which). Sequencing was carried out using blood, either unsorted or a sorted T cell fraction (not recorded which). The CDR3, as DNA: TGCAGCGTTCGCGCAAGGACAGACACTGAAGCTTTCTTT. It encodes CSVRARTDTEAFF.